This T cell receptor (beta chain) originates from a study of T cells in Graves' hyperthyroidism and ophthalmopathy. It was RNA transcripts that yielded the amplified TCR beta CDR3 regions. The TCR CDR3 was amplified in a first-round RT-PCR using the HTBI primer set. TCRdb analysed the multiplex PCR reads with MiXCR anew, one entry per CDR3 protein. This sample has around 500,000 distinct CDR3 sequences, with around 15% found just once. The TCR comes from a woman aged 40 to 55 with Graves' hyperthyroidism. Sequences were obtained from blood.

The CDR3 region is CSASLDSYNEQFF. CDR3 coding DNA: TGCAGTGCTTCCTTAGACTCATACAATGAGCAGTTCTTC. V and J are TRBV20-1 and TRBJ2-1; D not certain. Germline loops: CDR1 DFQATT, CDR2 SNEGSKA (reference sequence). The CDR3 is 13 amino acids. Trimming took off 5 bases at V and 4 bases at J, with 12 bases between the two ends.